This passage covers 7 T cell receptor beta chains from one sample sequenced in a study of cytomegalovirus exposure and HLA in healthy donors. With 60 Vbeta and 13 Jbeta primers, the PCR was carried out. The protocol was immunoSEQ multiplex PCR, while the TCRdb copy is restricted to in-frame clones and leaves out a portion. This table has roughly 160,000 clones, around 81% appearing once. The sequenced material came from PBMCs. These receptors were taken from a woman between 50 and 59 years old in good health and CMV-seronegative.

The J gene is TRBJ1-5, the V gene TRBV18; no firm D call. V was shortened by 6 bases and J by 2 bases, with 8 bases between the two germline ends. The germline V gene encodes CDR1 KGHSH and CDR2 LQKENI. This CDR3 has 13 residues. The CDR3 bases are TGTGCCAGCTCCCAAACACGCAATCAGCCCCAGCATTTT. This translates into CASSQTRNQPQHF.

Of note for this clone: One junction end does not reproduce the germline sequence, and a read error may be involved. This sample also contains other DNA sequences that code for the same CDR3. J is TRBJ2-6 and V is TRBV6-1, with D possibly being TRBD1 (5 bases). From germline, CDR1 is MNHNS and CDR2 SASEGT. The CDR3 totals 15 residues. The CDR3 sequence: CASSEGSSGANVLTF. The CDR3 DNA reads as TGTGCCAGCAGTGAAGGCAGCTCTGGGGCCAACGTCCTAACTTTC.

Here the CDR3 reads CASGLGQVTGELFF. CDR3 DNA: TGTGCTAGTGGTTTGGGACAGGTAACCGGGGAGCTGTTTTTT. V and J are TRBV12-5 and TRBJ2-2, with D tentatively TRBD1 (6 bases). The V end was cut by 1 base, the J end by 5 bases, with 8 bases between. This CDR3 spans 14 amino acids. Germline lookup yields CDR1 LGHNT and CDR2 FRNRAP.

The rearrangement joins TRBV10-3 to TRBJ2-7; D possibly corresponds to TRBD1 (5 bases). The CDR3 extends over 12 amino acids. In germline, CDR1 is ENHRY, CDR2 SYGVKD. V gave up 5 bases and J gave up 6 bases, with 11 bases separating them. Here the CDR3 reads CAISRMGPEQYF. CDR3 DNA: TGTGCCATCAGTAGGATGGGGCCCGAGCAGTACTTC.

CDR3 nucleotide sequence: TGCGCCAGCAGCCAAGTGCCCGGGACCGGGGAGCTGTTTTTT. Translation: CASSQVPGTGELFF. The rearrangement uses TRBV4-1 and TRBJ2-2; D call uncertain. Trimming cost V 1 base and J 5 bases, with 8 bases left between them. The length of the CDR3 is 14 residues. Germline CDR1 and CDR2: MGHRA and YSYEKL.

The chain is built from TRBV15 and TRBJ2-1, with 16 bases identical to TRBD2. V shed 1 base, J shed 12 bases, and the junction held 6 bases outside the gene matches. Germline-derived CDR1 and CDR2 are LNHNV and YYDKDF (reference sequence). The CDR3 contains 16 residues. The CDR3 DNA reads TGTGCCACCAGCAGAGTGGGGACTAGCGGGGGGGCAGGGCAGTTCTTC. This encodes CATSRVGTSGGAGQFF.

The chain couples TRBV10-3 to TRBJ2-1, with TRBD1 identical over 8 bases. The CDR3 is made up of 14 amino acids. The J segment lost 7 bases and the V segment lost 6 bases, leaving 8 bases of the junction unmatched. CDR1 ENHRY and CDR2 SYGVKD come from the germline V gene. The CDR3 DNA sequence: TGTGCCATCAGACCTAACAGGGGGGATAATGAGCAGTTCTTC. It translates to CAIRPNRGDNEQFF.